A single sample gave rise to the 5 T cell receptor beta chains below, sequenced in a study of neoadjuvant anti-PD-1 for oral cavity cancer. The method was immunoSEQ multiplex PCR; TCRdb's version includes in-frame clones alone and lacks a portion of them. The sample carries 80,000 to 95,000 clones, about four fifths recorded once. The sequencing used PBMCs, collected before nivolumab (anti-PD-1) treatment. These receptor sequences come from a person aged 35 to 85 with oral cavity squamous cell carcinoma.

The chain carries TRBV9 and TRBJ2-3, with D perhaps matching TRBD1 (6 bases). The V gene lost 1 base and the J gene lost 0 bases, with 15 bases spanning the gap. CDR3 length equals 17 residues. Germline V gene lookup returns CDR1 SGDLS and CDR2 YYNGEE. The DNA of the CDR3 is TGTGCCAGCAGCGTAAGGCCCCAGGGGATTAGCACAGATACGCAGTATTTT. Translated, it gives CASSVRPQGISTDTQYF.

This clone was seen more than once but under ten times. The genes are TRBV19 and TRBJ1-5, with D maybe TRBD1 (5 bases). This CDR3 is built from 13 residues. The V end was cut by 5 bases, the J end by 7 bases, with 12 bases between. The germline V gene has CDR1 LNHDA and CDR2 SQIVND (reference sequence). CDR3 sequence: CASSETRGQPQHF. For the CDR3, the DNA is TGTGCCAGTAGTGAGACCCGGGGGCAGCCCCAGCATTTT.

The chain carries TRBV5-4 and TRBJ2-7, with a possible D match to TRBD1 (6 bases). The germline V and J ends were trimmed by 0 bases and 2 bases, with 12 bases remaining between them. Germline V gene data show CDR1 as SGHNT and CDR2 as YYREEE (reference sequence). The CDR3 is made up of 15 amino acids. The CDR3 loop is CASSLVRAGAYEQYF. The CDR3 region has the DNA TGTGCCAGCAGCTTGGTTCGGGCAGGGGCCTACGAGCAGTACTTC.

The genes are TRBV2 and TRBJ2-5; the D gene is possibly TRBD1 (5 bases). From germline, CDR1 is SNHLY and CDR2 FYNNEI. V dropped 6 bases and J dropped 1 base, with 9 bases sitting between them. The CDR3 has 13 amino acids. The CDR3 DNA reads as TGTGCCAGCAGCAGGGAAGCCCAAGAGACCCAGTACTTC. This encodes CASSREAQETQYF.

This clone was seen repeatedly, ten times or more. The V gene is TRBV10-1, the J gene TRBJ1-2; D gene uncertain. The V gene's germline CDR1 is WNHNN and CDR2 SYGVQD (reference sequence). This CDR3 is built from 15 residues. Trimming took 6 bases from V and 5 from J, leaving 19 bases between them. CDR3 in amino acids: CASRGIVVKLYGYTF. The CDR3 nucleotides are TGCGCCAGCAGGGGGATTGTGGTGAAACTATATGGCTACACCTTC.